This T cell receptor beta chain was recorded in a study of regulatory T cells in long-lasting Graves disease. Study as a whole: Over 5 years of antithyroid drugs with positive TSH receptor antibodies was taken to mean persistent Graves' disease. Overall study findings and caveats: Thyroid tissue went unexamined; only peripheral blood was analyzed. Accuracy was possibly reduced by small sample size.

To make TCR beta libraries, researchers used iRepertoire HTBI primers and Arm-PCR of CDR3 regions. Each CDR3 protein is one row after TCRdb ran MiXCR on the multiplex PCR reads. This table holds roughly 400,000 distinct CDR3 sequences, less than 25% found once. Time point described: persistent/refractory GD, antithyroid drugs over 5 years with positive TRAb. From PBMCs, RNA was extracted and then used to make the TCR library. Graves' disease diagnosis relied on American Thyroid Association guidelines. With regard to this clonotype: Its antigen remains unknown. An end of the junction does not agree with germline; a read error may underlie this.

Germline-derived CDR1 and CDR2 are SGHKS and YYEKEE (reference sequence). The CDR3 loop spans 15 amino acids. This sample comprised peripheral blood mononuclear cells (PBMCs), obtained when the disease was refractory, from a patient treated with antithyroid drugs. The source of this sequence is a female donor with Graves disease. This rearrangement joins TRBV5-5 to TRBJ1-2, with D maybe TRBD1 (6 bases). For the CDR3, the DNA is TGTGCCAGCAGCCGGGATAAAAGGGGGACCTATGGCTACGCCTTC. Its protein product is CASSRDKRGTYGYAF.